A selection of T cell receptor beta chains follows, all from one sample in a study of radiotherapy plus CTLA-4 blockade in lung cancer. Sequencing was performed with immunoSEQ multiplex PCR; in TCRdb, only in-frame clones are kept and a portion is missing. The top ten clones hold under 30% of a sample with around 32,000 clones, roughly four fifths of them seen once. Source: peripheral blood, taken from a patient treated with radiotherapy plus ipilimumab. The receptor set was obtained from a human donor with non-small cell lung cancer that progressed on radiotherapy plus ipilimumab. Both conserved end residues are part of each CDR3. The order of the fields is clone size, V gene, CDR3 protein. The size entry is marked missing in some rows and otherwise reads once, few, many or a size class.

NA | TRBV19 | CASSIQQGYGYTF
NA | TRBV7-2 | CASSPRGRGAITDTQYF
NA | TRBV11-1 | CASSPWGTDQETQYF
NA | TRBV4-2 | CASSQVDTSNTEAFF
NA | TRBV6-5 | CASSRQGPNSPLHF
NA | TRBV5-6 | CASSNLAGGTGELFF
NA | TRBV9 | CASSVVDRGGYGYTF
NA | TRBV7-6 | CASSSTRDRGNEQFF
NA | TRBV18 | CASSPPSVPGNTIYF
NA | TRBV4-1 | CASSQDSSARSYEQYF
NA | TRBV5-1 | CASSSEQGPVTEAFF
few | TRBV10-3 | CAISDGGAFGNEQFF
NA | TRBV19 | CASSTRQLQETQYF
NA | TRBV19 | CASSIMGLATDTQYF
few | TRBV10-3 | CAIGQTGDYGYTF
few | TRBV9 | CASSVGLAGALSYEQYF